Sequencing of this T cell receptor (beta chain) was carried out in a study of blood T cell repertoires in COVID-19. About the research overall: Sources were T cells, B-cell-depleted T cells, or PBMCs; the material itself was cDNA or gDNA.

Using immunoSEQ multiplex PCR, the repertoire was profiled, and TCRdb retains in-frame clones only, with some absent. The sample consists of some 110,000 clones, roughly four fifths of them appearing once. The germline V gene has CDR1 SQVTM and CDR2 ANQGSEA. V trimming: 3 bases; J trimming: 5 bases; junction bases outside the gene matches: 3. This CDR3 comprises 12 residues. Sequenced material: peripheral blood. This sequence joins TRBV29-1 and TRBJ1-2; TRBD1 agrees at 7 bases. This receptor was obtained from a man older than 75 with COVID-19, enrolled during active disease. The chain's CDR3 is CSVERGRYGYTF. DNA for the CDR3: TGCAGCGTTGAGAGGGGGCGGTATGGCTACACCTTC.